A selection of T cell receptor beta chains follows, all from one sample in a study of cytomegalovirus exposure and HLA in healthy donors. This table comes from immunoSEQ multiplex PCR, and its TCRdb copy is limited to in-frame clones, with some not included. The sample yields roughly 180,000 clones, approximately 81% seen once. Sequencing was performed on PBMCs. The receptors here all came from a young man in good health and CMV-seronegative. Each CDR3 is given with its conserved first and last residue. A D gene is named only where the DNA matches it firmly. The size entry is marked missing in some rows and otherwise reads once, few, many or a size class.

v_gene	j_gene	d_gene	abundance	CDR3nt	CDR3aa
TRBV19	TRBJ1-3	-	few	TGTGCCAGTAGTAACCGCGGAGCAGGGCTGATCGCCATATATTTT	CASSNRGAGLIAIYF
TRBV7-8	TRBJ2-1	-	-	TGTGCCAGCAGCTTAGCCCGGGAGAGCAATGAGCAGTTCTTC	CASSLARESNEQFF
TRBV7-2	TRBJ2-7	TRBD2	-	TGTGCCAGCAGCCCCCGGGGGGGCAGATCCTACGAGCAGTACTTC	CASSPRGGRSYEQYF
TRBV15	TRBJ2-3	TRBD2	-	TGTGCCACCACAGCCGGGACTAGCGGGAGAGGGGATACGCAGTATTTT	CATTAGTSGRGDTQYF
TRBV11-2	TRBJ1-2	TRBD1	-	TGTGCCAGCAGCGCTAATCAAGGACAGGGGGCGCGAGGCTACACCTTC	CASSANQGQGARGYTF
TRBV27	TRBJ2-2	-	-	TGTGCCAGCACCTCCAGATCCGGGGAGCTGTTTTTT	CASTSRSGELFF
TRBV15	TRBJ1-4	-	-	TGTGCCACCAGCAGCCCCCACCACACAGGGTATGAAAAACTGTTTTTT	CATSSPHHTGYEKLFF
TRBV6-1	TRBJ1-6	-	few	TGTGCCAGCAGTGAATTAGACAGCGGGGCATCACCCCTCCACTTT	CASSELDSGASPLHF
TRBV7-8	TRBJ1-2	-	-	TGTGCCAGCAGCCCAGCGCGGGGGGGTGGGGGCTACACCTTC	CASSPARGGGGYTF
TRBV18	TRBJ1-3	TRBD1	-	TGTGCCAGCTCACCACCCGCAGGGGGTGGAAACACCATATATTTT	CASSPPAGGGNTIYF
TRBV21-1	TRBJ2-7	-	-	TGTGCCAGGGTACCGGACAGTTCCTACGAGCAGTACTTC	CARVPDSSYEQYF
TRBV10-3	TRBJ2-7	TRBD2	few	TGTGCCATCAGGGGACTAGCGGGAGGGCCCCACTCCTACGAGCAGTACTTC	CAIRGLAGGPHSYEQYF
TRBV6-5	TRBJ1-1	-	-	TGTGCCAGCAGTTACCCGGGAGAAGCTTTCTTT	CASSYPGEAFF
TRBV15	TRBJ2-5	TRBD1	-	TGTGCCACCAGCCGGGACAGGAATCAAGAGACCCAGTACTTC	CATSRDRNQETQYF
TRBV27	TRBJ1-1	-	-	TGTGCCAGCAGTCCCCCCAGGGGTAAGGCCTTTGGGACTGAAGCTTTCTTT	CASSPPRGKAFGTEAFF
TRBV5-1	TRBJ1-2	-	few	TGCGCCAGCAGCTTGGGGGAGGGTTTGAGTGGCTACACCTTC	CASSLGEGLSGYTF
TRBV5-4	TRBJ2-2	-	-	TGTGCCAGCAGCTCCGACTTAACGAACACCGGGGAGCTGTTTTTT	CASSSDLTNTGELFF
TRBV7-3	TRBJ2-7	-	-	TGTGCCAGCAGCTTAACCCCCAGGGTCGAGCAGTACTTC	CASSLTPRVEQYF
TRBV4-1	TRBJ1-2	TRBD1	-	TGCGCCAGCAGCCAAGGACAGGGCATCTATGGCTACACCTTC	CASSQGQGIYGYTF
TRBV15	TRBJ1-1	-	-	TGTGCCACCAGCAGAGGAGGTTTAGGAAACACTGAAGCTTTCTTT	CATSRGGLGNTEAFF
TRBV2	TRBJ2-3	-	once	TGTGCCAGCAAACAGGGGGGGGGCACAGATACGCAGTATTTT	CASKQGGGTDTQYF
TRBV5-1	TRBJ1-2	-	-	TGCGCCAGCAGCTTGGCGCCTCCTAGCTATGGCTACACCTTC	CASSLAPPSYGYTF
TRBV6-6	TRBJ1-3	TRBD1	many	TGTGCCAGCAGTTACTCCTTAAGGGGGCTCGGAAACACCATATATTTT	CASSYSLRGLGNTIYF
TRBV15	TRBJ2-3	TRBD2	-	TGTGCCACCAGCAGAGTTGGCGGGGGGGTAAATACGCAGTATTTT	CATSRVGGGVNTQYF
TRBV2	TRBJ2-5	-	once	TGTGCCAGCAGTGAAGCACGGGGAGGAATGGAGACCCAGTACTTC	CASSEARGGMETQYF
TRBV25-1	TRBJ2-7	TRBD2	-	TGTGCCAGCAGTTCCTCTAGCGGGGCCTTACTTTACTCCTACGAGCAGTACTTC	CASSSSSGALLYSYEQYF
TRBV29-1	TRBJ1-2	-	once	TGCAGCGTTGAAGATCGTGAGGGCTACTATGGCTACACCTTC	CSVEDREGYYGYTF
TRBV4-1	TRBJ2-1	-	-	TGCGCCAGCAGCTGGGAACAGGGCCCCTACAATGAGCAGTTCTTC	CASSWEQGPYNEQFF
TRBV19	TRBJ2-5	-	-	TGTGCCAGTAGTCGCGGGGTCCAAGAGACCCAGTACTTC	CASSRGVQETQYF
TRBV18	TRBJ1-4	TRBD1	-	TGTGCCAGCTCAGAGGACAGGCGTAATGAAAAACTGTTTTTT	CASSEDRRNEKLFF
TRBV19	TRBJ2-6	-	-	TGTGCCAGTAGTCTCGACAGGCCCAACGTCCTGACTTTC	CASSLDRPNVLTF
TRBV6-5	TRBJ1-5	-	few	TGTGCCAGCAGGCCAGGGTGGGATCAGCCCCAGCATTTT	CASRPGWDQPQHF
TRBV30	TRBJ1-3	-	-	TGTGCCTGGATTAGTGGAAACACCATATATTTT	CAWISGNTIYF
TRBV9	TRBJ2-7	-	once	TGTGCCAGCAGCGTAGGCGTCGGGAACTACGAGCAGTACTTC	CASSVGVGNYEQYF
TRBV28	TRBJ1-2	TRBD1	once	TGTGCCAGCAGTTTACACGGGACAGGGGGCGTCTACACCTTC	CASSLHGTGGVYTF
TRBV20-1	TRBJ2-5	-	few	TGCAGTGCTACGCGAGGCACGTTCCCGAACTTC	CSATRGTFPNF
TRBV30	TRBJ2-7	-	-	TGTGCCTGGAGTGTACGAGGGCTCGCCACCTACGAGCAGTACTTC	CAWSVRGLATYEQYF
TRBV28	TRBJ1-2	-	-	TGTGCCAGCAGTTTACGGGACTATGGCTACACCTTC	CASSLRDYGYTF
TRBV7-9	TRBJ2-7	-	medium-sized	TGTGCCAGCAGCTCACCGGGACACCGCTACGAGCAGTACTTC	CASSSPGHRYEQYF
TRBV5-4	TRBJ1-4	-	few	TGTGCCAGCAGCCCCGAACCGGGACAACGAGAAAAACTGTTTTTT	CASSPEPGQREKLFF
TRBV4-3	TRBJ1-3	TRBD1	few	TGCGCCAGCAGCCAGGGACAGACCTCCTCTGGAAACACCATATATTTT	CASSQGQTSSGNTIYF
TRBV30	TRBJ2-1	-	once	TGTGCCTGGAGTTCAGGGGCTGGGGACAATGAGCAGTTCTTC	CAWSSGAGDNEQFF
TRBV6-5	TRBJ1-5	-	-	TGTGCGACGCGTCCTCTAGGATATCAGCCCCAGCATTTT	CATRPLGYQPQHF
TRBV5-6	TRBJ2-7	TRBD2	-	TGTGCCAGCAGCTTGGTGGCTAGCGGGGGGTACGAGCAGTACTTC	CASSLVASGGYEQYF